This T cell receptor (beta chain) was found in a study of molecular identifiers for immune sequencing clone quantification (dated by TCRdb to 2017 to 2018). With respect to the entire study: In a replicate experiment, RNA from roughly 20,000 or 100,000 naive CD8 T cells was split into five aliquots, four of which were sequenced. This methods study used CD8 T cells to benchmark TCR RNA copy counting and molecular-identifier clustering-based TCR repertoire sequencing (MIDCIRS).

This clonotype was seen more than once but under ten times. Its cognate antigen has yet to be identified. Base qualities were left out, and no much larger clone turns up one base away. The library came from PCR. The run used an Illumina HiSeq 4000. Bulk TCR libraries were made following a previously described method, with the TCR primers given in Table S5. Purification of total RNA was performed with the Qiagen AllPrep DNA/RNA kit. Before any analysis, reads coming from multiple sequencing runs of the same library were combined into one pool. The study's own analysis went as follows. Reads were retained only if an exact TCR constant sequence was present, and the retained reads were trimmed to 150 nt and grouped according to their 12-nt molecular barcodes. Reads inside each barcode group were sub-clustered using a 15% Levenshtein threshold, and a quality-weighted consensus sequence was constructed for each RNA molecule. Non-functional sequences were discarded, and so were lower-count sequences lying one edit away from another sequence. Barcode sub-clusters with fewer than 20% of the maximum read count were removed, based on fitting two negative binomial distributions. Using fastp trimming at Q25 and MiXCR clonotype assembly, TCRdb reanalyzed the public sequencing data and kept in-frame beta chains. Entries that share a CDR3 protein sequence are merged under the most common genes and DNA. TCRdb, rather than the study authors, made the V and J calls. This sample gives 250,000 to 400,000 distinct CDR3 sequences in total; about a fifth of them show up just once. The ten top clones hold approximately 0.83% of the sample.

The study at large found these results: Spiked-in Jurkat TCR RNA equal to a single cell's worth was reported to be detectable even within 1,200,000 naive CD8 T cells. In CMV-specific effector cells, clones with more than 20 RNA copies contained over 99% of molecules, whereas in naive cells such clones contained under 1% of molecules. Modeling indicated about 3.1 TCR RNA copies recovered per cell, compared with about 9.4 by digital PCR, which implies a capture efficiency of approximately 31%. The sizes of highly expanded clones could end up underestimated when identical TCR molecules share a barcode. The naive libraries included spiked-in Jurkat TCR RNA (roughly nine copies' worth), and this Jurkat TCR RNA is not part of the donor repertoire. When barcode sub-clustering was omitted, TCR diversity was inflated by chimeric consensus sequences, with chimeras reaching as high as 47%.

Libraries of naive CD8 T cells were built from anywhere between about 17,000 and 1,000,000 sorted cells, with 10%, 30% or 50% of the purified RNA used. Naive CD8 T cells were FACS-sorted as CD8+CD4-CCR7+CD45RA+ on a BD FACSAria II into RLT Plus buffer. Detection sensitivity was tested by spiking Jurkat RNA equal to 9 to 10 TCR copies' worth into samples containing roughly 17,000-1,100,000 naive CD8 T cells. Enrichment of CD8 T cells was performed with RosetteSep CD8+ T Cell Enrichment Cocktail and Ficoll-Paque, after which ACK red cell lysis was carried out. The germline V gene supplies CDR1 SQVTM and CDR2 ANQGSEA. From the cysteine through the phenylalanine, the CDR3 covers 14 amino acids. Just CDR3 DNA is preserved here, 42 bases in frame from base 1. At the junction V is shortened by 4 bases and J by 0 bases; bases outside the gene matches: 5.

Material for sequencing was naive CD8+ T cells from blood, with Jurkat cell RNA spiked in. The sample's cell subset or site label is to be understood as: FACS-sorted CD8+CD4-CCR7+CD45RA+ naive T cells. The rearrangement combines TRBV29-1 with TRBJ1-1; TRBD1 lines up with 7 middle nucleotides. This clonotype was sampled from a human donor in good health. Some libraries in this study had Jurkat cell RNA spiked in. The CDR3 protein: CSVVDRDMNTEAFF. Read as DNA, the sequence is TGCAGCGTTGTTGACAGGGACATGAACACTGAAGCTTTCTTT.